The entry below gives a single TCR beta chain sequence along with its context. Its antigen is still unknown. Within one base of it there is no much larger clone, and no base qualities were kept. The sample is drawn from a study of blood T cell repertoires in COVID-19 (TCRdb year 2020). Study-wide context: Samples from collaborators originated in the United States, Italy and Spain and spanned both the acute and convalescent phases of COVID-19. The material from the prospective study consisted of cDNA or gDNA derived from T cells, B-cell-depleted T cells, or PBMCs. The samples were drawn from the first 160 participants of the ongoing ImmuneRACE study and from more than 1,000 subjects provided by 6 global collaborators. The repertoires were released in a freely available public database meant as a resource for research on the immune response to SARS-CoV-2. Sample metadata almost always included a de-identified subject ID, COVID-19 status, age in years and sex. Deeply sampled blood TCRbeta repertoires from subjects exposed to, actively infected with, or recovered from COVID-19 were included in the dataset. Where available, HLA class I and class II types were taken from metadata supplied by the sample provider and were not determined by assay-based typing. What the work shows at the level of the full study, not this receptor alone: How much clinical and demographic metadata was included differed by source and by participant, and the metadata was provided uncurated.

At one collaborating source in Seattle, patients were enrolled during active infection and were followed longitudinally through the course of disease. The collaborating institutions used their own protocols to collect whole blood in K2EDTA tubes. For TCRbeta analysis, collaborators shipped samples in one of three forms: frozen whole blood, isolated PBMCs, or DNA extracted from either of those sample types. The immunoSEQ Assay, a bias-controlled multiplex PCR, was used to amplify TCRbeta CDR3 regions from genomic DNA. The original pipeline was this. The number of nucleated cells in each sample was estimated by amplification of reference gene primers within the assay. To quantify the absolute abundance of each unique TCRbeta CDR3 rearrangement, sequence reads were collapsed and filtered. For each sample, productive Simpson clonality was calculated as the square root of Simpson's diversity index over productive rearrangements. TCRdb limited this immuneACCESS table to in-frame rearrangements with V and J called. A share of clones is missing; checked studies link under half to unresolved V genes, and the rest is unexplained. Clone size and the V and J calls come from that table; the DNA yielded D and trimming. This sample holds fewer than 350,000 clones; around 89% were observed only once. The biggest ten clones account for approximately 1.6% of the sample.

At the junction V is shortened by 1 base and J by 1 base, with 10 bases in between. CDR1 LGHDT and CDR2 YNNKEL are derived from the germline V gene (reference sequence). From cysteine to phenylalanine, the CDR3 is 15 amino acids long. Only CDR3 DNA is held: 45 bases, read in frame from base 1. The clonotype originates from a woman aged 30 to 39 with COVID-19, enrolled during active disease. The rearrangement joined TRBV3-1 (or the pseudogene TRBV3-2) to TRBJ2-5; TRBD2 might be the D gene, on 6 matching bases. The specimen sequenced was peripheral blood. At the DNA level, the sequence is TGTGCCAGCAGCCAAGCCACCGGGGGCCAAGAGACCCAGTACTTC. Its product reads: CASSQATGGQETQYF.